This entry lists 5 T cell receptor beta chains sequenced from one sample in a study of response to subunit inactivated influenza vaccine. Via MiXCR, TCRdb re-called the RT-PCR reads, giving one row per CDR3 protein. The sample comprises hundreds of thousands of distinct CDR3 sequences, 11% of which are singletons, and about 10% rests with the top ten. These data were also reused for a study on T cells expressing NK-cell markers. That publication notes: In generating TCR beta cDNA, 5'RACE template switching with UMIs was used.

Specimen: PBMCs from blood, collected on the day of vaccination. The receptors shown here come from a man aged 45-65 years who received an inactivated influenza vaccine.

DNA of the CDR3: TGTGCCAGCAGCGTGCATGCAGCGGGAGGAACCACAGATACGCAGTATTTT. Residues: CASSVHAAGGTTDTQYF. The chain links TRBV9 to TRBJ2-3; 9 nucleotides agree with TRBD2. Germline V gene data show CDR1 as SGDLS and CDR2 as YYNGEE. Trimming took 2 bases from V and 2 from J; bases not matched to a gene: 9. The CDR3 spans 17 residues.

The CDR3 region has the DNA TGTGCCAGCAGCTTAGGGGCCGCCGGGGAAGCTTTCTTT. Its protein product is CASSLGAAGEAFF. This chain links TRBV11-2 with TRBJ1-1; D is unresolved. The germline gives CDR1 SGHAT, CDR2 FQNNGV. This CDR3 contains 13 residues. V lost 1 base and J 8 bases, leaving 11 bases between the germline ends.

This chain links TRBV12-3 or TRBV12-4 with TRBJ2-1, with TRBD1 as a possible D gene (5 bases). This CDR3 has 12 amino acids. With 2 bases removed from V and 9 bases from J, the gap between germline ends came to 8 bases. The CDR3 DNA reads as TGTGCCAGCAGTTTATGGGGCATTGAGCAGTTCTTC. Amino acids: CASSLWGIEQFF.

This clonotype was detected once. The CDR3 DNA follows: TGTGCCACCAGCAGGCTAACCGGGACTAGTTCCGCACGGACAGATACGCAGTATTTT. It is translated as CATSRLTGTSSARTDTQYF. The rearrangement joins TRBV15 to TRBJ2-3, with TRBD2 identical over 8 bases. V shed 3 bases and J 3 bases; nucleotides not matched to a gene: 17. The CDR3 is 19 residues long. The germline gives CDR1 LNHNV, CDR2 YYDKDF (reference sequence).

This clonotype has a handful of counts. The chain couples TRBV18 to TRBJ2-3; TRBD2 matches 11 bases. CDR1 KGHSH and CDR2 LQKENI come from the germline V gene. The CDR3 extends over 17 amino acids. The J segment lost 4 bases and the V segment lost 4 bases, leaving 10 bases of the junction unmatched. The CDR3 nucleotides read TGTGCCAGCTCACGAGAATCGGGACTAGCGGTGGCAGATACGCAGTATTTT. Translation: CASSRESGLAVADTQYF.